The next 16 T cell receptor beta chains were all read from a single sample in a study of T cells in Graves' hyperthyroidism and ophthalmopathy. Researchers amplified the TCR beta CDR3 regions from RNA transcripts. Carried out on the TCR CDR3, a first-round RT-PCR used the HTBI primer set. TCRdb ran MiXCR on the multiplex PCR reads and lists one entry per CDR3 protein. The table shows a few hundred thousand distinct CDR3 sequences, with around a fifth occurring only once. The sequenced material came from blood. The receptors come from a man in his fifties with Graves' ophthalmopathy.

Turning to this clonotype: A much more abundant neighbour one base away suggests this may be a read error. The CDR3 DNA reads TGTGCCACCAGTGAGGGGGAGACCCAGTACTTC. Translating it yields CATSEGETQYF. V gene TRBV24-1 combines with J gene TRBJ2-5; D uncertain. With 4 bases removed from V and 5 bases from J, the gap between germline ends came to 4 bases. The CDR3 has 11 amino acids. Germline CDR1 and CDR2: KGHDR and SFDVKD.

The sample holds a few counts of this clonotype. The chain joins TRBV9 to TRBJ1-5; 7 nucleotides match TRBD1. V trimming: 4 bases; J trimming: 1 base; junction bases outside the gene matches: 5. Germline-derived CDR1 and CDR2 are SGDLS and YYNGEE. The CDR3 is made up of 15 amino acids. The CDR3 reads CASSSQGGSNQPQHF. The CDR3 region has the DNA TGTGCCAGCAGCTCCCAGGGGGGGAGCAATCAGCCCCAGCATTTT.

The rearrangement joins TRBV6-1 to TRBJ2-7; D call uncertain. V lost 7 bases and J 0 bases, leaving 10 bases between the germline ends. CDR1 is MNHNS, CDR2 SASEGT, per germline. This CDR3 spans 13 amino acids. Here the CDR3 reads CASTLTLSYEQYF. The CDR3 DNA reads TGTGCCAGCACTCTGACACTCTCCTACGAGCAGTACTTC.

This clonotype was observed many times. The rearrangement uses TRBV2 and TRBJ2-3; D is unresolved. CDR1 is SNHLY and CDR2 is FYNNEI in the germline V gene. CDR3 length: 15 residues. The V gene lost 3 bases and the J gene lost 6 bases, with 16 bases spanning the gap. Written as DNA, the CDR3 is TGTGCCAGCAGTGAGTTGTCTTTAGTTGGGGATACGCAGTATTTT. Protein: CASSELSLVGDTQYF.

Concerning this clonotype: This may stem from a read error, because a much larger clone lies one nucleotide away. The gene calls are TRBV2 and TRBJ2-5; 9 positions match TRBD2. The germline gives CDR1 SNHLY, CDR2 FYNNEI. The CDR3 loop spans 16 amino acids. The junction had 15 bases not matched to a gene; V was cut back by 6 bases and J by 7 bases. The chain's CDR3 is CASRETSGSPRGTQYF. The CDR3 coding sequence is TGTGCCAGCAGGGAGACTAGCGGTTCTCCTCGAGGGACCCAGTACTTC.

This chain uses TRBV12-3 or TRBV12-4 with TRBJ1-6; D uncertain. Trimming stripped 10 bases from V and 2 bases from J, with 15 bases between. This CDR3 spans 15 amino acids. CDR3 amino acids: CATSLGEPYNSPLHF. As DNA, the CDR3 is TGTGCCACCTCCCTTGGGGAGCCCTATAATTCACCCCTCCACTTT.

The V and J genes are TRBV15 and TRBJ1-1; possibly TRBD1 for D (5 bases). The germline CDR1 and CDR2 sequences are LNHNV and YYDKDF (reference sequence). The CDR3 length is 15 residues. The V gene lost 6 bases and the J gene lost 5 bases, with 19 bases spanning the gap. CDR3 sequence: CATRPEAGPGTEAFF. CDR3 sequence (DNA): TGTGCCACCAGGCCTGAGGCAGGGCCAGGGACTGAAGCTTTCTTT. The entire variable domain, with the rest obtained from reference TRBV15 and TRBJ1-1, is as follows: DAMVIQNPRYQVTQFGKPVTLSCSQTLNHNVMYWYQQKSSQAPKLLFHYYDKDFNNEADTPDNFQSRRPNTSFCFLDIRSPGLGDTAMYLCATRPEAGPGTEAFFGQGTRLTVV.

This clonotype has a handful of counts. J is TRBJ1-6 and V is TRBV3-1; D gene unclear. Trimming pared 2 bases from V and 7 bases from J, leaving 12 bases between. Germline assignment: CDR1 LGHDT and CDR2 YNNKEL (reference sequence). The CDR3 runs 15 residues. CDR3 coding DNA: TGTGCCAGCAGCCAAAACCCAAATACCAATTCACCCCTCCACTTT. Protein: CASSQNPNTNSPLHF.

This chain connects TRBV10-3 to TRBJ2-7; TRBD1 is a possible D gene (6 bases). Germline loops: CDR1 ENHRY, CDR2 SYGVKD. The V end lost 6 bases, the J end lost 2 bases, and 14 bases lay between the germline ends. CDR3 size: 14 residues. Here the CDR3 DNA reads TGTGCCATCAGCACTAGAGGGGACACCTACGAGCAGTACTTC. Amino acids: CAISTRGDTYEQYF.

This chain joins TRBV2 and TRBJ2-7; 7 bases match TRBD2. Trimming cost V 8 bases and J 6 bases; bases outside gene matches: 4. CDR1 SNHLY and CDR2 FYNNEI come from the germline V gene. The CDR3 totals 11 residues. CDR3 protein: CASRRGGEQYF. CDR3 nucleotide sequence: TGTGCCAGCCGGCGCGGGGGCGAGCAGTACTTC.

This clonotype was recorded a few times. The DNA of the CDR3 is TGTGCCAGCAGCGTAGCGGGGTGGGGGGGGGAGAACACTGAAGCTTTCTTT. Its protein product is CASSVAGWGGENTEAFF. This chain connects TRBV13 to TRBJ1-1, with D possibly TRBD1 on 5 matching bases. Germline V CDR1 and CDR2: PRHDT, FYEKMQ (reference sequence). V was pared by 5 bases and J by 1 base, with 20 bases between. The CDR3 has 17 amino acids.

This clonotype was seen at least ten times. V and J are TRBV20-1 and TRBJ2-3; maybe TRBD1 (5 bases). V was cut by 2 bases and J by 1 base, with 16 bases left in between. This CDR3 is 16 amino acids long. Germline values: CDR1 DFQATT, CDR2 SNEGSKA (reference sequence). The CDR3 region has the DNA TGCAGTGCTAGATTTCCCACAGGATGGGGCACAGATACGCAGTATTTT. Encoded protein: CSARFPTGWGTDTQYF.

This clonotype was counted between two and nine times. This chain connects TRBV28 to TRBJ2-7; D not certain. Trimming pared 3 bases from V and 2 bases from J, leaving 11 bases between. The CDR3 has 14 residues. Germline assignment: CDR1 MDHEN and CDR2 SYDVKM. The CDR3 loop is CASSLVGLPYEQYF. The CDR3 DNA is TGTGCCAGCAGTTTGGTTGGGCTGCCCTACGAGCAGTACTTC.

V and J are TRBV29-1 and TRBJ2-1; 7 bases match TRBD1. The germline V gene encodes CDR1 SQVTM and CDR2 ANQGSEA. Trimming removed 5 bases from V and 3 bases from J; junction bases left unmatched: 4. The CDR3 totals 13 residues. CDR3 residues: CSVTGADYNEQFF. The CDR3 coding sequence is TGCAGCGTTACAGGGGCCGACTACAATGAGCAGTTCTTC.

The chain links TRBV24-1 to TRBJ2-1; 9 bases match TRBD1. The CDR3 runs to 15 residues. The V and J ends lost 1 base and 7 bases, in that order; junction bases with no gene match: 4. Germline V gene lookup returns CDR1 KGHDR and CDR2 SFDVKD. CDR3 sequence reads: CATSDLGTGLNEQFF. The CDR3 nucleotides read TGTGCCACCAGTGATTTAGGGACAGGGTTGAATGAGCAGTTCTTC.

This clonotype was counted ten times or more. The chain links TRBV28 to TRBJ2-7; the D gene could be TRBD1 or TRBD2 (6 bases each). Germline loops: CDR1 MDHEN, CDR2 SYDVKM. This CDR3 is built from 13 residues. V was cut by 4 bases and J by 2 bases, with 9 bases left in between. Here the CDR3 DNA reads TGTGCCAGCAGTTCACGGGGGCCCTACGAGCAGTACTTC. It codes for CASSSRGPYEQYF.